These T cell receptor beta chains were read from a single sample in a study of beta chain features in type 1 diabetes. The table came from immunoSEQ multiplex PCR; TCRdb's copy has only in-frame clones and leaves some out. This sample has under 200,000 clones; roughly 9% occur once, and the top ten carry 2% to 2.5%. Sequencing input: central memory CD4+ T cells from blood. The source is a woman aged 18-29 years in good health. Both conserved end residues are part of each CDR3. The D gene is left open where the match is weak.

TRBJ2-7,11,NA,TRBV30,CAWSAGGRGYF
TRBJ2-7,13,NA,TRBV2,CASSEARAREQYF
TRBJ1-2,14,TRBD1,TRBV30,CAYSGQGEAKSYTF
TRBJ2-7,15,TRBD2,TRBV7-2,CASKTSGAQGYEQYF
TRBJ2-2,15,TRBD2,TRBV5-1,CASSFRDYNTGELFF
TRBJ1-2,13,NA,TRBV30,CAWMRRRGHGYTF
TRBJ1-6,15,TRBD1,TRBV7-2,CASSSSGTVSSPLHF
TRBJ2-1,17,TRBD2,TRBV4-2,CASSWGLAGSSYNEQFF
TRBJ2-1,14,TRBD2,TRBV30,CAFVVAGEYNEQFF
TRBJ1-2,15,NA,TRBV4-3,CASSQAFSGNYGYTF
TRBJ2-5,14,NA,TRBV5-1,CASSYGQNRETQYF
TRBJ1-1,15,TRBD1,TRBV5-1,CASSLSGQLGTEAFF
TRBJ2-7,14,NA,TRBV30,CARSTGTSSYEQYF
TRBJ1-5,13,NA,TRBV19,CASAPGGNQPQHF
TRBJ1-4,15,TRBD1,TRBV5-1,CASSPDGTGDEKLFF
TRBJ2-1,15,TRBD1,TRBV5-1,CASSEDRDFYNEQFF
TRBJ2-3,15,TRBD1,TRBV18,CASSPMSGGQDTQYF
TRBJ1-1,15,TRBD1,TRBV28,CASSLMVAGGPEAFF
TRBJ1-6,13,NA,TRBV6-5,CASSYTESSPLHF
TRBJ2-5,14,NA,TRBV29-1,CSVPNIDRGETQYF
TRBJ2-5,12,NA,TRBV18,CASEAGGETQYF
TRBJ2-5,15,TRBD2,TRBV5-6,CASSSRGGAGETQYF
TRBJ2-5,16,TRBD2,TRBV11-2,CASSSTQSGGAETQYF
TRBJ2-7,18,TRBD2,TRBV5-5,CASSRTRTSGGASYEQYF
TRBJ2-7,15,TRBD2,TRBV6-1,CASRETSGDTYEQYF
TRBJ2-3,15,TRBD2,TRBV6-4,CASKAGGIATDTQYF
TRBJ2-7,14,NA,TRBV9,CASSVGPVDYEQYF
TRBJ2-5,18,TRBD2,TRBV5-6,CASSLEVTSGGLQETQYF
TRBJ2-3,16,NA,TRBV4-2,CASSQGRGTSTDTQYF
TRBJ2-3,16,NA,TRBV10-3,CAISGPGQMSTDTQYF
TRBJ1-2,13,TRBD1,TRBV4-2,CASSRDRGYGYTF
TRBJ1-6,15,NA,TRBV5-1,CASSLDGQGNSPLHF
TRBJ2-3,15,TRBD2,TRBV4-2,CASSRSTSGGDTQYF
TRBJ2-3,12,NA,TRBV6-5,CASSSLTDTQYF
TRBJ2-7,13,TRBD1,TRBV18,CASSTGNSYEQYF
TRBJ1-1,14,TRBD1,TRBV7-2,CASSTGQGSTEAFF
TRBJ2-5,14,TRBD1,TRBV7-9,CASSDRVGQETQYF
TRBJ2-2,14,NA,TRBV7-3,CASSPNSYGGELFF
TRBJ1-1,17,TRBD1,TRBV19,CASSIFAGQGRDTEAFF
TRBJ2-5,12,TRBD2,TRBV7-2,CAGGGFQETQYF
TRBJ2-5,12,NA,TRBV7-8,CASSRDIETQYF
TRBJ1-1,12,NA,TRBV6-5,CASRRGRAEAFF
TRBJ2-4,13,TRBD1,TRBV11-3,CASSLRQGNIQYF
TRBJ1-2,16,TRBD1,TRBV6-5,CASSYSGQGATSGYTF
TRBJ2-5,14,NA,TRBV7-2,CASSPTGSSETQYF
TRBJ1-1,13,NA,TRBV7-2,CASSPRVRAEAFF
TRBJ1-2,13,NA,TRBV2,CASNADSNYGYTF
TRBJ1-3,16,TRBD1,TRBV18,CASSPVRGQSGNTIYF
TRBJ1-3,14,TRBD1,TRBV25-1,CASSATGVGNTIYF
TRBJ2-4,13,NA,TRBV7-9,CASSLEDGDIQYF
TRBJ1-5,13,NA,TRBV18,CASSEAGNQPQHF